This T cell receptor beta chain was obtained from a study of T cells in Graves' hyperthyroidism and ophthalmopathy. Broader study findings: Prediction of ophthalmopathy progression came a median around 6 months pre-onset.

This clonotype was seen many times. Antigen unknown. The CDR3 regions of TCR beta were amplified from RNA transcripts. HTBI primers drove first-round RT-PCR of the TCR CDR3. MiXCR, applied by TCRdb to the multiplex PCR reads, yields one record per CDR3 protein. The sample contains 300,000 to 450,000 distinct CDR3 sequences, about 15% of which appear only once. Germline V gene sequence: CDR1 SGHTA, CDR2 FQGNSA. Deletions cut 3 bases from V and 0 bases from J, with 18 bases between. The CDR3 has 19 amino acids. The study left out patients who had uncontrolled infection, other autoimmune disease, pregnancy or lactation. Each 10 ml fresh peripheral blood draw supplied the PBMCs.

The rearrangement uses TRBV7-2 and TRBJ1-6, with a weak D call TRBD1 (5 bases). The TCR originated in a woman aged 30 to 39 with Graves' ophthalmopathy. The source material was blood. For the CDR3, the DNA is TGTGCCAGCAGCTTTGGGGGGTTCGGGGGGGTCTCCTATAATTCACCCCTCCACTTT. It encodes CASSFGGFGGVSYNSPLHF. The entire variable domain, with the rest obtained from reference TRBV7-2 and TRBJ1-6, is as follows: GAGVSQSPSNKVTEKGKDVELRCDPISGHTALYWYRQSLGQGLEFLIYFQGNSAPDKSGLPSDRFSAERTGGSVSTLTIQRTQQEDSAVYLCASSFGGFGGVSYNSPLHFGNGTRLTVT.